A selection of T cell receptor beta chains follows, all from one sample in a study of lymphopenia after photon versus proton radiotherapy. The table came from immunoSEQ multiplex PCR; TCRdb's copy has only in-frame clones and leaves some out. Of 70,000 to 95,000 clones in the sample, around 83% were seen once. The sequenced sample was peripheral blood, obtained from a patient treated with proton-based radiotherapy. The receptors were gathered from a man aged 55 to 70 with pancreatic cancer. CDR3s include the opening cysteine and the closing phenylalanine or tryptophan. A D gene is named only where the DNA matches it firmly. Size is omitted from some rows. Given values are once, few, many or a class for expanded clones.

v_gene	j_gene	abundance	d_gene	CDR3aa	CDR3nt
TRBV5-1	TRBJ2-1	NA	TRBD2	CASSLAPSGSGFDEQFF	TGCGCCAGCAGCTTGGCCCCTAGCGGGAGCGGTTTCGATGAGCAGTTCTTC
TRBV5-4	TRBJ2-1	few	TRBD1	CASSSTGTGAVNEQFF	TGTGCCAGCAGCTCGACCGGGACAGGGGCGGTCAATGAGCAGTTCTTC
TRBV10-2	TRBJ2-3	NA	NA	CASREISTDTQYF	TGCGCCAGCAGGGAAATTAGCACAGATACGCAGTATTTT
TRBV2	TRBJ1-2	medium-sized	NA	CASSDQGRGYTF	TGTGCCAGCAGTGATCAGGGAAGGGGCTACACCTTC
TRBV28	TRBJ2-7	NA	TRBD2	CASSSWRTSGNYEQYF	TGTGCCAGCAGTTCATGGAGGACTAGCGGAAACTACGAGCAGTACTTC
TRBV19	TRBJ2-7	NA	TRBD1	CASSIGTASNSYEQYF	TGTGCCAGTAGTATTGGGACAGCTTCTAATTCCTACGAGCAGTACTTC
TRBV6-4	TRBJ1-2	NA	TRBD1	CASSEGQGWSYGYTF	TGTGCCAGCAGCGAAGGACAGGGGTGGTCCTATGGCTACACCTTC
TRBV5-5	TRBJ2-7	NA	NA	CASSFDGTRGSYEQYF	TGTGCCAGCAGCTTTGATGGGACAAGGGGGTCCTACGAGCAGTACTTC
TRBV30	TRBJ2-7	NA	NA	CAWSDPGTSYEQYF	TGTGCCTGGAGCGATCCCGGGACCTCCTACGAGCAGTACTTC
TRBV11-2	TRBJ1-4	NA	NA	CASSLGFNSEKLFF	TGTGCCAGCAGCCTGGGGTTCAATAGCGAAAAACTGTTTTTT
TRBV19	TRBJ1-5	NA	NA	CASSIFNTNHQPQHF	TGTGCCAGTAGTATATTCAACACGAATCATCAGCCCCAGCATTTT
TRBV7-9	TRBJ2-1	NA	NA	CASSFQFGVVGGNEQFF	TGTGCCAGCAGCTTCCAATTCGGAGTCGTAGGGGGGAATGAGCAGTTCTTC
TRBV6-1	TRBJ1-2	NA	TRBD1	CASSANRDRLFGYTF	TGTGCCAGCAGTGCAAACCGGGACAGGCTCTTTGGCTACACCTTC
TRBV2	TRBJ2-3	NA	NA	CASSGTLQDTQYF	TGTGCCAGCAGCGGGACACTTCAAGATACGCAGTATTTT
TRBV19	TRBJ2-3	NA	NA	CASNRGTDTQYF	TGTGCCAGTAACCGGGGCACAGATACGCAGTATTTT
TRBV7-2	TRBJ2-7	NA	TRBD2	CASSFATSGSLVEQYF	TGTGCCAGCAGCTTTGCTACTAGCGGGAGTCTGGTCGAGCAGTACTTC
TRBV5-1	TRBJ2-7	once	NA	CASSPKLSTGPSYEQYF	TGCGCCAGCAGCCCTAAGCTATCGACAGGCCCCTCCTACGAGCAGTACTTC
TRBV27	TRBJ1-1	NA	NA	CASTRRDGNTEAFF	TGTGCCAGCACGAGAAGGGACGGGAACACTGAAGCTTTCTTT
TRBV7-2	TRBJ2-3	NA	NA	CASSSPADFTDTQYF	TGTGCCAGCAGCTCCCCAGCGGACTTCACAGATACGCAGTATTTT
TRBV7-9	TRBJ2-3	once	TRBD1	CASSHWTGADTQYF	TGTGCCAGCAGCCACTGGACAGGGGCCGATACGCAGTATTTT
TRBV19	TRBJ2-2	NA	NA	CASSIDRVGELFF	TGTGCCAGTAGTATAGATCGGGTCGGGGAGCTGTTTTTT
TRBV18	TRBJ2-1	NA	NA	CASSPGGRGSGNEQFF	TGTGCCAGCTCACCCGGGGGAAGAGGGAGTGGCAATGAGCAGTTCTTC
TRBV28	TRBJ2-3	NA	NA	CASTKYRALGTDTQYF	TGTGCCAGCACCAAATACAGGGCGTTAGGCACAGATACGCAGTATTTT
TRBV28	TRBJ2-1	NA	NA	CASSLGPGLPSYNEQFF	TGTGCCAGCAGTTTGGGCCCGGGCCTGCCCTCCTACAATGAGCAGTTCTTC
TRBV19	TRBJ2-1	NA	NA	CATTGYTYNEQFF	TGTGCCACTACGGGTTACACCTACAATGAGCAGTTCTTC
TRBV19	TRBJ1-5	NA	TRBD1	CASSVWDRGPPHQPQHF	TGTGCCAGTAGTGTGTGGGACAGAGGCCCCCCCCATCAGCCCCAGCATTTT
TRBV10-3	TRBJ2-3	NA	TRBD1	CAISEGGQGVTDTQYF	TGTGCCATCAGTGAGGGGGGACAGGGAGTTACAGATACGCAGTATTTT
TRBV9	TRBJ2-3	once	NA	CASSATGRPTTDTQYF	TGTGCCAGCAGCGCAACGGGACGCCCTACCACAGATACGCAGTATTTT
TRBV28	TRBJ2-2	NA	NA	CASTPLVGGLAGELFF	TGTGCCAGCACCCCCCTAGTGGGGGGGCTGGCCGGGGAGCTGTTTTTT
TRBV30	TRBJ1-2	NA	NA	CASRSGHNYGYTF	TGTGCCTCTAGGTCAGGCCATAACTATGGCTACACCTTC
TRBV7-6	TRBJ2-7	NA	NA	CASSLSDNLGEQYF	TGTGCCAGCAGCTTATCCGACAATCTCGGGGAGCAGTACTTC
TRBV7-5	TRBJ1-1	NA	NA	CARSLVRRGPAKAFF	TGTGCCAGAAGCTTAGTTCGTAGGGGGCCCGCGAAAGCTTTCTTT
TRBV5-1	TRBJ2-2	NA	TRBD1	CASRRQGANTGELFF	TGCGCCAGCAGAAGACAGGGAGCGAACACCGGGGAGCTGTTTTTT
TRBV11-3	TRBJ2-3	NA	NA	CASSPDGPGTQYF	TGTGCCAGCAGCCCCGACGGCCCCGGTACGCAGTATTTT
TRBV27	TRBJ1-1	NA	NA	CASSLGFNTEAFF	TGTGCCAGCAGTTTAGGGTTCAACACTGAAGCTTTCTTT
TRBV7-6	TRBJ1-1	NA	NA	CASILGNGKPAFF	TGTGCCAGCATCTTAGGAAACGGGAAGCCAGCTTTCTTT
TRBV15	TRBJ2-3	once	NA	CATSRTPQSTDTQYF	TGTGCCACCAGCAGGACCCCTCAGTCAACGGATACGCAGTATTTT
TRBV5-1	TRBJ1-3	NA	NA	CASSLDGSGNTIYF	TGCGCCAGCAGCTTGGACGGATCTGGAAACACCATATATTTT
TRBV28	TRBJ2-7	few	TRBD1	CASSFAGTGRTEQYF	TGTGCCAGCAGTTTTGCCGGGACAGGTCGGACCGAGCAGTACTTC
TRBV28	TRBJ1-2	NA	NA	CASYLRGSYTF	TGTGCCAGCTATCTGAGGGGGAGCTACACCTTC
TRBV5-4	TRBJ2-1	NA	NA	CASSLDVPGRAYNEQFF	TGTGCCAGCAGCTTGGACGTCCCTGGAAGGGCCTACAATGAGCAGTTCTTC
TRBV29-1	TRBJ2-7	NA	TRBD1	CSFCGQGGVEQYF	TGCAGCTTCTGTGGACAGGGGGGAGTCGAGCAGTACTTC
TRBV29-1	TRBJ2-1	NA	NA	CSVDKAGYNEQFF	TGCAGCGTTGACAAGGCAGGCTACAATGAGCAGTTCTTC
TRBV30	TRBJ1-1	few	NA	CAWSGRSLLNTEAFF	TGTGCCTGGAGTGGAAGGTCCCTTTTGAACACTGAAGCTTTCTTT
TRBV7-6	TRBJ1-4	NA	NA	CASGSGTTNEKLFF	TGTGCCAGCGGATCAGGGACAACTAATGAAAAACTGTTTTTT
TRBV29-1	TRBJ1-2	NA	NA	CSVGEGLGGYTF	TGCAGCGTGGGGGAGGGATTGGGAGGCTACACCTTC
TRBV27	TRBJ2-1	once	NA	CASSLNEGGEQFF	TGTGCCAGCAGTTTAAATGAAGGCGGTGAGCAGTTCTTC